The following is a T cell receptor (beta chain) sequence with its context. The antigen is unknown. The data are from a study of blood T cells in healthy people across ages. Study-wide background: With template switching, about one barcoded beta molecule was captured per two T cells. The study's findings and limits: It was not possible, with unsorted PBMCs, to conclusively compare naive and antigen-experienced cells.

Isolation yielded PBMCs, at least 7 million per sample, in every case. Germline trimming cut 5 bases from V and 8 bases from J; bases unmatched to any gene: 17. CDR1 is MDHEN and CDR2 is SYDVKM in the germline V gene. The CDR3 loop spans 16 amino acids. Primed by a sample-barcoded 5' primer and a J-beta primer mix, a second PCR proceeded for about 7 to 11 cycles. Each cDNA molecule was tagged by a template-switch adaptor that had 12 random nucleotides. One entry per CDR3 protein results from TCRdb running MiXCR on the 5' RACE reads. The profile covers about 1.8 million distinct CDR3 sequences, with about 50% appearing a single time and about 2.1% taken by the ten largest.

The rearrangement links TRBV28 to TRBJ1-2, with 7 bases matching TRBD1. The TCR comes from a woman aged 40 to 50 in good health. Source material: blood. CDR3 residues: CASSLSQGTGVGGYTF. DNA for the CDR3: TGTGCCAGCAGTCTATCACAGGGGACTGGGGTCGGGGGCTACACCTTC.